A selection of T cell receptor beta chains follows, all from one sample in a study of T-cell memory formation after mild COVID-19. One entry per CDR3 protein, called by TCRdb with MiXCR from the 5' RACE reads. The sample yields about 340,000 distinct CDR3 sequences, about 15% seen once. Sequencing input: PBMCs or a T cell subset sorted from them (not recorded which). The receptor source for this set is a man younger than 35 who had mild COVID-19 (a few samples of this study predate the infection). Cell type and time point are not known. Each CDR3 is given with its conserved first and last residue. The D gene is left open where the match is weak. Clone size appears in some rows only: once, few, many, or a class for an expanded clone.

d_call	v_call	clone_size	j_call	cdr3_aa	cdr3_nt
-	TRBV11-2	-	TRBJ2-5	CASSLLAGSETQYF	TGTGCCAGCAGCTTATTAGCCGGGTCCGAGACCCAGTACTTC
-	TRBV7-7	many	TRBJ2-5	CASSLLGKQETQYF	TGTGCCAGCAGCTTGTTGGGGAAACAAGAGACCCAGTACTTC
TRBD1	TRBV5-1	many	TRBJ2-7	CASSARQGEAYEQYF	TGCGCCAGCAGCGCCCGACAGGGGGAGGCCTACGAGCAGTACTTC
-	TRBV20-1	-	TRBJ2-3	CSARDSRGAGTQYF	TGCAGTGCTAGAGACAGCAGGGGAGCGGGTACGCAGTATTTT
-	TRBV5-1	few	TRBJ1-1	CASSEWGQNTEAFF	TGCGCCAGCAGCGAATGGGGGCAGAACACTGAAGCTTTCTTT
TRBD2	TRBV13	-	TRBJ2-1	CASSSQRESYNEQFF	TGTGCCAGCAGCTCTCAGCGGGAGTCCTACAATGAGCAGTTCTTC
-	TRBV4-1	few	TRBJ1-3	CASSQEGAYSGNTIYF	TGCGCCAGCAGCCAAGAGGGCGCGTACTCTGGAAACACCATATATTTT
TRBD1	TRBV11-2	few	TRBJ2-7	CASSLWTGGNMEQYF	TGTGCCAGCAGCTTGTGGACAGGGGGAAATATGGAGCAGTACTTC
-	TRBV12-3/TRBV12-4	few	TRBJ1-4	CASSFQGPNEKLFF	TGTGCCAGCAGTTTTCAGGGACCTAATGAAAAACTGTTTTTT
-	TRBV4-1	-	TRBJ2-5	CASSQMDRETQYF	TGCGCCAGCAGCCAAATGGACAGAGAGACCCAGTACTTC
-	TRBV6-6	-	TRBJ1-5	CASSYRQGGSNQPQHF	TGTGCCAGCAGTTACAGACAAGGGGGGAGCAATCAGCCCCAGCATTTT
-	TRBV5-1	few	TRBJ2-5	CASSLSFGYGQETQYF	TGCGCCAGCAGCTTATCTTTCGGATACGGACAAGAGACCCAGTACTTC
-	TRBV6-2/TRBV6-3	few	TRBJ2-5	CASSYLEIQETQYF	TGTGCCAGCAGTTACCTGGAAATACAAGAGACCCAGTACTTC
-	TRBV29-1	many	TRBJ2-5	CSVDPRSSETQYF	TGCAGCGTTGACCCCCGGTCGTCAGAGACCCAGTACTTC
TRBD1	TRBV7-9	-	TRBJ2-5	CASSPRGQGAIETQYF	TGTGCCAGCAGCCCCCGGGGACAGGGGGCAATCGAGACCCAGTACTTC
TRBD1	TRBV19	many	TRBJ2-1	CASSRVGQNEQFF	TGTGCCAGTAGTAGGGTGGGACAGAATGAGCAGTTCTTC
-	TRBV6-5	-	TRBJ1-1	CASTSSLGGTEAFF	TGTGCCAGCACCTCGAGTTTGGGAGGGACTGAAGCTTTCTTT
TRBD2	TRBV28	many	TRBJ2-1	CASSLLAGEYNEQFF	TGTGCCAGCAGTTTATTGGCGGGGGAATACAATGAGCAGTTCTTC
TRBD2	TRBV11-3	few	TRBJ2-2	CASSPSVVAGNTGELFF	TGTGCCAGCAGCCCAAGTGTAGTAGCGGGGAACACCGGGGAGCTGTTTTTT
-	TRBV2	-	TRBJ2-5	CASSVQGFGETQYF	TGTGCCAGCAGTGTTCAGGGGTTCGGTGAGACCCAGTACTTC
-	TRBV7-2	many	TRBJ2-1	CASSLWGSNEQFF	TGTGCCAGCAGCTTATGGGGATCGAATGAGCAGTTCTTC
-	TRBV29-1	-	TRBJ2-1	CSPTPVLGGGEQFF	TGCAGCCCGACGCCTGTGCTCGGGGGCGGTGAGCAGTTCTTC
TRBD1	TRBV10-3	few	TRBJ2-1	CAISDRTGRSYNEQFF	TGTGCCATCAGCGACCGGACAGGGAGGTCCTACAATGAGCAGTTCTTC
-	TRBV4-1	few	TRBJ1-1	CASSLRELDTEAFF	TGCGCCAGCAGCCTCCGGGAACTGGACACTGAAGCTTTCTTT
-	TRBV7-2	many	TRBJ1-3	CASSLAPAGNTIYF	TGTGCCAGCAGCTTAGCGCCGGCTGGAAACACCATATATTTT
-	TRBV3-1	few	TRBJ2-1	CASSPIGNEQFF	TGTGCCAGCAGCCCCATCGGCAATGAGCAGTTCTTC
-	TRBV4-2	-	TRBJ2-2	CASSRVEVAVNTGELFF	TGTGCCAGCAGCAGGGTAGAAGTAGCGGTGAACACCGGGGAGCTGTTTTTT
-	TRBV2	few	TRBJ2-1	CASSEQANNEQFF	TGTGCCAGCAGTGAACAGGCCAACAATGAGCAGTTCTTC
TRBD1	TRBV7-8	-	TRBJ1-5	CASSTVQGFDGNQPQHF	TGTGCCAGCAGCACCGTACAGGGGTTTGATGGCAATCAGCCCCAGCATTTT
-	TRBV7-8	-	TRBJ2-3	CASSKVGGPGATQYF	TGTGCCAGCAGTAAAGTCGGGGGGCCCGGAGCGACGCAGTATTTT
TRBD1	TRBV3-1	-	TRBJ1-6	CASSQAGGYSPLHF	TGTGCCAGCAGCCAAGCAGGGGGTTATTCACCCCTCCACTTT
-	TRBV12-3/TRBV12-4	-	TRBJ2-5	CASSTAADRETQYF	TGTGCCAGCAGTACGGCGGCCGACAGAGAGACCCAGTACTTC
TRBD2	TRBV6-2/TRBV6-3	few	TRBJ2-5	CASRASGGLETQYF	TGTGCCAGCAGGGCTAGCGGGGGGTTGGAGACCCAGTACTTC
TRBD1	TRBV27	-	TRBJ2-1	CASSPGTAGNEQFF	TGTGCCAGCAGTCCGGGGACAGCCGGCAATGAGCAGTTCTTC
TRBD1	TRBV7-9	-	TRBJ1-5	CASSSGQGTIPQHF	TGTGCCAGCAGCTCGGGACAGGGGACGATTCCCCAGCATTTT
TRBD2	TRBV4-3	-	TRBJ2-7	CASSQGVGGVEQYF	TGCGCCAGCAGCCAAGGTGTTGGGGGGGTGGAGCAGTACTTC
-	TRBV7-3	-	TRBJ2-1	CASSWGGTVFNEQFF	TGTGCCAGCAGCTGGGGAGGGACAGTGTTCAATGAGCAGTTCTTC
-	TRBV20-1	few	TRBJ1-5	CSASLAGSNQPQHF	TGCAGTGCTAGCTTGGCAGGGAGCAATCAGCCCCAGCATTTT
-	TRBV7-9	many	TRBJ2-3	CASSSYSAPGTDTQYF	TGTGCCAGCAGCTCCTACTCGGCCCCCGGCACAGATACGCAGTATTTT
-	TRBV6-5	few	TRBJ1-5	CASRLADGANQPQHF	TGTGCCAGCAGGTTAGCGGACGGCGCCAATCAGCCCCAGCATTTT
-	TRBV4-3	few	TRBJ2-1	CASSQEGQYNEQFF	TGCGCCAGCAGCCAAGAGGGGCAGTACAATGAGCAGTTCTTC
-	TRBV4-3	-	TRBJ2-3	CASSRRGAGTDTQYF	TGCGCCAGCAGCCGCCGGGGGGCGGGCACAGATACGCAGTATTTT
-	TRBV29-1	few	TRBJ1-5	CSARGAGGPQHF	TGCAGCGCACGGGGGGCCGGCGGGCCCCAGCATTTT
TRBD1	TRBV5-1	-	TRBJ2-3	CASSGGQDQGTQYF	TGCGCCAGCAGCGGGGGACAGGACCAAGGTACGCAGTATTTT
-	TRBV20-1	few	TRBJ2-1	CSARDLGAPHYNEQFF	TGCAGTGCTAGAGATTTGGGGGCACCCCACTACAATGAGCAGTTCTTC
TRBD1	TRBV4-3	-	TRBJ2-7	CASSQLAGGQGFEQYF	TGCGCCAGCAGCCAGCTAGCCGGGGGACAGGGGTTCGAGCAGTACTTC
TRBD1	TRBV12-3/TRBV12-4	few	TRBJ1-6	CASSQGALIPLHF	TGTGCCAGCAGCCAGGGGGCGTTGATCCCCCTCCACTTT
-	TRBV9	few	TRBJ2-5	CASSPRGAVGEETQYF	TGTGCCAGCAGCCCCAGGGGGGCCGTAGGGGAAGAGACCCAGTACTTC
-	TRBV5-1	once	TRBJ1-2	CASSPPWSYGYTF	TGCGCCAGCAGCCCCCCGTGGTCCTATGGCTACACCTTC
-	TRBV20-1	few	TRBJ1-1	CSARDRQAAPEAFF	TGCAGTGCTAGAGATCGACAGGCCGCCCCTGAAGCTTTCTTT
-	TRBV29-1	few	TRBJ2-3	CSVEVGAGEGPDTQYF	TGCAGCGTTGAAGTCGGTGCCGGGGAAGGGCCAGATACGCAGTATTTT
TRBD1	TRBV20-1	few	TRBJ2-7	CSANSGQGASYEQYF	TGCAGTGCTAACTCCGGACAGGGGGCCTCCTACGAGCAGTACTTC
-	TRBV27	few	TRBJ1-2	CASSLSPSGGYTF	TGTGCCAGCAGTTTATCCCCCTCCGGAGGCTACACCTTC
-	TRBV4-3	-	TRBJ2-1	CASSQEGLPPGNEQFF	TGCGCCAGCAGCCAAGAGGGACTCCCCCCGGGGAATGAGCAGTTCTTC
-	TRBV18	-	TRBJ2-3	CASSPRGAGPTDTQYF	TGTGCCAGCTCACCCCGGGGAGCGGGCCCCACAGATACGCAGTATTTT
-	TRBV12-3/TRBV12-4	-	TRBJ2-1	CASSPWGAGYNEQFF	TGTGCCAGCAGTCCCTGGGGGGCGGGATACAATGAGCAGTTCTTC
-	TRBV24-1	few	TRBJ2-5	CATSDKFRGGGETQYF	TGTGCCACCAGTGATAAATTCCGAGGGGGGGGAGAGACCCAGTACTTC
-	TRBV12-3/TRBV12-4	-	TRBJ2-2	CASSRRDGNTGELFF	TGTGCCAGCAGTCGCCGGGACGGGAACACCGGGGAGCTGTTTTTT
TRBD2	TRBV5-1	many	TRBJ2-3	CASSLGLAGGTDTQYF	TGTGCCAGCAGCTTAGGCCTAGCGGGGGGCACAGATACGCAGTATTTT